The 23 T cell receptor beta chains in this list originate from one sample, sequenced in a study of blood T cell repertoires in COVID-19. Assay: immunoSEQ multiplex PCR; the TCRdb copy retains only in-frame clones and omits some. The sample shows tens of thousands of clones, approximately 80% of them seen only once. The source material was peripheral blood. All receptors come from an older man with acute or convalescent COVID-19.

This clone was seen once. The chain is built from TRBV5-1 and TRBJ1-1, with a weak D call TRBD1 (5 bases). Germline CDR1 reads SGHRS; CDR2 reads YFSETQ. This CDR3 is built from 13 residues. V shed 3 bases and J shed 2 bases, with 8 bases lying between them. The CDR3 sequence: CASSSRANTEAFF. CDR3 in DNA: TGCGCCAGCAGCTCCAGGGCTAACACTGAAGCTTTCTTT.

The rearrangement uses TRBV5-1 and TRBJ2-7, with D perhaps matching TRBD1 (5 bases). The length of the CDR3 is 15 residues. Germline assignment: CDR1 SGHRS and CDR2 YFSETQ. V was trimmed by 1 base and J by 3 bases, leaving 14 bases between them. CDR3 protein: CASSLSRAAFYEQYF. The CDR3 nucleotides read TGCGCCAGCAGCTTGAGCAGGGCTGCCTTCTACGAGCAGTACTTC.

The chain has TRBV19 and TRBJ1-1, with 8 bases lining up with TRBD1. Per germline, CDR1 LNHDA and CDR2 SQIVND (reference sequence). V lost 7 bases, J lost 1 base, and 8 bases stayed unmatched. The CDR3 has 15 amino acids. The CDR3 loop is CASKDRVLQNTEAFF. The DNA for the CDR3 is TGTGCCAGTAAGGACAGGGTGCTCCAGAACACTGAAGCTTTCTTT.

Only one count was recorded for this clone. This chain uses TRBV19 with TRBJ2-3; 8 bases agree with TRBD1. Germline CDR1 and CDR2: LNHDA and SQIVND (reference sequence). This CDR3 comprises 14 residues. V lost 6 bases and J lost 1; bases outside the gene matches: 3. Written as DNA, the CDR3 is TGTGCCAGTAGACAGGGGGGCGGCACAGATACGCAGTATTTT. Its translation: CASRQGGGTDTQYF.

The rearrangement links TRBV6-1 to TRBJ1-1; 7 bases fit TRBD1. CDR3 length: 15 amino acids. Trimming cost V 2 bases and J 1 base; bases outside gene matches: 4. In germline, CDR1 is MNHNS, CDR2 SASEGT. CDR3 bases: TGTGCCAGCAGTGAACAGGGGGTTGGGAACACTGAAGCTTTCTTT. It yields the protein CASSEQGVGNTEAFF.

V usage is TRBV20-1 and J usage is TRBJ2-1, with a weak D call TRBD1 (6 bases). V was clipped by 4 bases and J by 1 base, with 11 bases between them. In germline, CDR1 is DFQATT, CDR2 SNEGSKA (reference sequence). The CDR3 sequence is 14 residues long. The CDR3 spells CSATDRTSYNEQFF. CDR3 DNA sequence: TGCAGTGCTACTGACAGGACTTCCTACAATGAGCAGTTCTTC.

This clone was seen a few times. The chain combines TRBV5-1 with TRBJ1-5, with TRBD1 matching over 8 bases. Trimming removed 4 bases from V and 4 bases from J; junction bases left unmatched: 10. The germline CDR1 and CDR2 sequences are SGHRS and YFSETQ. The CDR3 length is 16 residues. CDR3 nucleotides: TGCGCCAGCAGCCTAGACGGACAGGGTGGTAATCAGCCCCAGCATTTT. Translation: CASSLDGQGGNQPQHF.

The chain carries TRBV29-1 and TRBJ2-5; a possible D gene is TRBD1 (6 bases). Trimming pared 5 bases from V and 3 bases from J, leaving 13 bases between. The CDR3 totals 13 residues. From germline, CDR1 is SQVTM and CDR2 ANQGSEA. This CDR3 is CSVMRTAKETQYF. The CDR3 coding sequence is TGCAGCGTTATGAGGACAGCCAAAGAGACCCAGTACTTC. Combining the CDR3 with reference TRBV29-1 and TRBJ2-5 gives the whole variable domain SAVISQKPSRDICQRGTSLTIQCQVDSQVTMMFWYRQQPGQSLTLIATANQGSEATYESGFVIDKFPISRPNLTFSTLTVSNMSPEDSSIYLCSVMRTAKETQYFGPGTRLLVL.

V and J are TRBV5-1 and TRBJ2-2; D is uncertain. Germline CDR1 and CDR2: SGHRS and YFSETQ. CDR3 length: 12 amino acids. The germline V and J ends were trimmed by 4 bases and 13 bases, with 14 bases remaining between them. CDR3 sequence reads: CASSLAQVRLFF. The CDR3 nucleotides are TGCGCCAGCAGCCTCGCCCAGGTTAGGCTGTTTTTT.

This chain uses TRBV19 with TRBJ2-7; D is undetermined. The germline gives CDR1 LNHDA, CDR2 SQIVND (reference sequence). The CDR3 consists of 12 residues. V was trimmed by 1 base and J by 4 bases, leaving 5 bases between them. CDR3 residues: CASSIAGYEQYF. DNA of the CDR3: TGTGCCAGTAGTATAGCAGGATACGAGCAGTACTTC.

The V and J genes are TRBV11-2 and TRBJ2-7; 7 bases are shared with TRBD1. The V and J ends lost 6 bases and 3 bases, in that order; junction bases with no gene match: 8. CDR3 length equals 14 residues. In germline, CDR1 is SGHAT, CDR2 FQNNGV. CDR3 protein: CASSNVGQDYEQYF. In DNA form, the CDR3 reads TGTGCCAGCAGTAATGTCGGACAGGACTACGAGCAGTACTTC.

J is TRBJ2-2 and V is TRBV19; no definite D call. CDR3 length: 15 amino acids. Germline CDR1 is LNHDA and CDR2 is SQIVND (reference sequence). Trimming pared 1 base from V and 0 bases from J, leaving 6 bases between. For the CDR3, the DNA is TGTGCCAGTAGTATAGGCAGGTCGAACACCGGGGAGCTGTTTTTT. Translating it yields CASSIGRSNTGELFF.

The gene calls are TRBV28 and TRBJ1-2; D not resolved. Per germline, CDR1 MDHEN and CDR2 SYDVKM. This CDR3 has 13 residues. Trimming cost V 3 bases and J 4 bases, with 9 bases left between them. The CDR3 here is CASSFGVSYGYTF. The CDR3, as DNA: TGTGCCAGCAGTTTCGGGGTGTCCTATGGCTACACCTTC.

The chain couples TRBV19 to TRBJ2-1; TRBD2 agrees at 14 bases. V was clipped by 5 bases and J by 9 bases; unmatched bases: 9. Per germline, CDR1 LNHDA and CDR2 SQIVND (reference sequence). The CDR3 runs 16 residues. This chain's CDR3 is CASSEPGLAGVSEQFF. CDR3 nucleotides: TGTGCCAGTAGTGAACCGGGACTAGCGGGAGTAAGTGAGCAGTTCTTC.

The rearrangement joins TRBV4-3 to TRBJ2-7, with D maybe TRBD2 (5 bases). Germline V gives CDR1 LGHNA, CDR2 YSLEER. CDR3 length: 13 amino acids. V shed 1 base and J shed 7 bases, with 11 bases lying between them. The CDR3 coding sequence is TGCGCCAGCAGCCAAGTTCCGGGATCTGAGCAGTACTTC. Translation: CASSQVPGSEQYF.

This sequence joins TRBV7-3 and TRBJ2-1, with D tentatively TRBD2 (5 bases). Germline CDR1 and CDR2: SGHTA and FQGTGA. This CDR3 region has 13 residues. V lost 6 bases and J lost 5, with 11 bases in between. The CDR3 sequence: CASSQTTNNEQFF. The CDR3, as DNA: TGTGCCAGCAGTCAGACTACCAACAATGAGCAGTTCTTC.

The chain recombines TRBV7-9 with TRBJ2-1, with TRBD1 matching over 8 bases. The CDR3 runs 16 residues. Germline-derived CDR1 and CDR2 are SEHNR and FQNEAQ (reference sequence). V lost 6 bases, J lost 2 bases, and 9 bases stayed unmatched. The CDR3 DNA follows: TGTGCCAGCAGTTCATCTCGGACAGGGCCCTACAATGAGCAGTTCTTC. Protein: CASSSSRTGPYNEQFF. The entire variable domain, with the rest obtained from reference TRBV7-9 and TRBJ2-1, is as follows: DTGVSQNPRHKITKRGQNVTFRCDPISEHNRLYWYRQTLGQGPEFLTYFQNEAQLEKSRLLSDRFSAERPKGSFSTLEIQRTEQGDSAMYLCASSSSRTGPYNEQFFGPGTRLTVL.

The J gene is TRBJ1-1, the V gene TRBV4-1; tentative D call: TRBD1 (6 bases). Per germline, CDR1 MGHRA and CDR2 YSYEKL. The V and J ends lost 3 bases and 5 bases respectively, with 13 bases between them. The CDR3 runs 14 residues. CDR3 nucleotides: TGCGCCAGCAGCCATACAGGGTTAGGAACTGAAGCTTTCTTT. Residues: CASSHTGLGTEAFF.

This clone was detected a few times. This chain joins TRBV3-1 (or the pseudogene TRBV3-2) and TRBJ1-1, with TRBD1 identical over 7 bases. CDR1 and CDR2 (germline): LGHDT, YNNKEL (reference sequence). The J segment lost 7 bases and the V segment lost 1 base, leaving 3 bases of the junction unmatched. The CDR3 spans 13 residues. CDR3 residues: CASSQGTGGEAFF. The CDR3 DNA reads as TGTGCCAGCAGCCAAGGGACAGGTGGTGAAGCTTTCTTT.

This clone was detected once. This chain links TRBV19 with TRBJ1-2, with D possibly being TRBD1 (5 bases). V shed 3 bases and J shed 4 bases, with 9 bases lying between them. CDR1 is LNHDA, CDR2 SQIVND, per germline (reference sequence). The CDR3 spans 13 residues. The CDR3 loop is CASSIRTTYGYTF. CDR3 DNA: TGTGCCAGTAGTATTCGGACAACCTATGGCTACACCTTC.

V is TRBV27 and J is TRBJ1-2; a possible D gene is TRBD1 (6 bases). The CDR3 totals 14 residues. Germline CDR1 and CDR2: MNHEY and SMNVEV (reference sequence). With 5 bases removed from V and 7 bases from J, the gap between germline ends came to 17 bases. This chain's CDR3 is CASSPLTGKSGYTF. CDR3 nucleotide sequence: TGTGCCAGCAGTCCTCTCACAGGGAAATCTGGCTACACCTTC.

The CDR3, as DNA: TGCGCCAGCAGCTTGGTGGCAGGGGTGAATGAAAAACTGTTTTTT. Its protein product is CASSLVAGVNEKLFF. The rearrangement links TRBV5-1 to TRBJ1-4; D may be TRBD1 (6 bases). Per germline, CDR1 SGHRS and CDR2 YFSETQ. The CDR3 spans 15 residues. V was clipped by 0 bases and J by 5 bases, with 11 bases between them. The entire variable domain, with the rest obtained from reference TRBV5-1 and TRBJ1-4, is as follows: KAGVTQTPRYLIKTRGQQVTLSCSPISGHRSVSWYQQTPGQGLQFLFEYFSETQRNKGNFPGRFSGRQFSNSRSEMNVSTLELGDSALYLCASSLVAGVNEKLFFGSGTQLSVL.

V usage is TRBV10-3 and J usage is TRBJ2-7; D may be TRBD1 (6 bases). The CDR3 is 12 amino acids. V lost 8 bases and J 3 bases, leaving 11 bases between the germline ends. Germline V gives CDR1 ENHRY, CDR2 SYGVKD. In nucleotides, the CDR3 is TGTGCCATCGGTTTACAGGGCTACGAGCAGTACTTC. It yields the protein CAIGLQGYEQYF.